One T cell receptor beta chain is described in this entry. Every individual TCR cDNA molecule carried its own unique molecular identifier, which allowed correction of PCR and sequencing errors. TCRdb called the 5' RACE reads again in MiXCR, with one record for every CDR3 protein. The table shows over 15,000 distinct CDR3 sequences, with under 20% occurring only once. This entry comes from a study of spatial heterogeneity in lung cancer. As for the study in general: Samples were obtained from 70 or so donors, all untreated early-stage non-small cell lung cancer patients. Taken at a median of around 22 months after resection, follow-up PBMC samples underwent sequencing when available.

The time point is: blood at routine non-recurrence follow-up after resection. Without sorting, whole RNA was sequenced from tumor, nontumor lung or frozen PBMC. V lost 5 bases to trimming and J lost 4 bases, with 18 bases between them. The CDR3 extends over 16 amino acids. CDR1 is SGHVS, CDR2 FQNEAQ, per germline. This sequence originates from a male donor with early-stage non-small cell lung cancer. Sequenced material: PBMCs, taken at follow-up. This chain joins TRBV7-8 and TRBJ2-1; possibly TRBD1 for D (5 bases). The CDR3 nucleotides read TGTGCCAGCAGCCCACTCTCAGGGAAACAGTACAATGAGCAGTTCTTC. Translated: CASSPLSGKQYNEQFF.